A selection of T cell receptor beta chains follows, all from one sample in a study of T cell responses to AZD1222 COVID-19 vaccine. TCRdb's copy holds only in-frame clones and misses some; the assay was immunoSEQ multiplex PCR. The table includes some 96,000 clones, about 90% detected once. Specimen: peripheral blood, collected on day 0 of AZD1222 vaccination. These TCRs come from an adult in good health. CDR3s include the opening cysteine and the closing phenylalanine or tryptophan. A D gene is named only where the DNA matches it firmly. Not all rows give a size; the values are once, few, many and, for expanded clones, a class.

V gene	D gene	clone size	J gene	CDR3 protein	CDR3 DNA
TRBV28	.	.	TRBJ2-4	CASSLPAGRKNIQYF	TGTGCCAGCAGTCTGCCGGCGGGAAGGAAAAACATTCAGTACTTC
TRBV29-1	.	.	TRBJ1-1	CSVEDPSNTEAFF	TGCAGCGTTGAAGATCCGTCGAACACTGAAGCTTTCTTT
TRBV11-2	TRBD1	.	TRBJ2-1	CASSFGTGLENEQFF	TGTGCCAGCAGCTTCGGGACAGGTTTAGAAAATGAGCAGTTCTTC
TRBV14	.	.	TRBJ2-1	CASSQEGREVYEQFF	TGTGCCAGCAGCCAAGAAGGTCGGGAAGTATATGAGCAGTTCTTC
TRBV5-8	.	.	TRBJ2-2	CASSDRRKNTGELFF	TGTGCCAGCAGCGACAGACGGAAGAACACCGGGGAGCTGTTTTTT
TRBV2	.	once	TRBJ1-5	CASKKDSDQPQHF	TGTGCCAGCAAAAAGGACAGCGATCAGCCCCAGCATTTT
TRBV7-9	TRBD1	.	TRBJ1-2	CASSMDRANYGYTF	TGTGCCAGCAGCATGGACAGGGCTAACTATGGCTACACCTTC
TRBV27	.	.	TRBJ1-6	CASSLEGSNSPLHF	TGTGCCAGCAGTTTGGAGGGGAGTAATTCACCCCTCCACTTT
TRBV5-1	.	once	TRBJ2-7	CASSREGSSYEQYF	TGCGCCAGCAGCCGAGAGGGTTCCTCCTACGAGCAGTACTTC
TRBV30	.	.	TRBJ2-1	CATTLGGQYNEQFF	TGTGCCACCACCTTGGGGGGTCAATACAATGAGCAGTTCTTC